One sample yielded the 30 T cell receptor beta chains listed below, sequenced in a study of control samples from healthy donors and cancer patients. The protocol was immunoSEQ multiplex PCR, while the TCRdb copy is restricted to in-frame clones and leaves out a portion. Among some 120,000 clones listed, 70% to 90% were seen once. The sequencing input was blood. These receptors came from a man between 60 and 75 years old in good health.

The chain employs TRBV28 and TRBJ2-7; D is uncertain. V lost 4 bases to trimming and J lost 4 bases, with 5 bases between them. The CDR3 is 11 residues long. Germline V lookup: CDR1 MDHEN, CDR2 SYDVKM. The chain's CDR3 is CASSSNYEQYF. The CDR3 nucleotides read TGTGCCAGCAGTTCAAATTACGAGCAGTACTTC.

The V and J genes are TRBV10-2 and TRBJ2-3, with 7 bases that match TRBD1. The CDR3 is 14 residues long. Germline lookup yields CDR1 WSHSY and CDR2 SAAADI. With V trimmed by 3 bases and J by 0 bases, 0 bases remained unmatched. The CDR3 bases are TGCGCCAGCAGTGAACAGGGGAGCACAGATACGCAGTATTTT. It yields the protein CASSEQGSTDTQYF.

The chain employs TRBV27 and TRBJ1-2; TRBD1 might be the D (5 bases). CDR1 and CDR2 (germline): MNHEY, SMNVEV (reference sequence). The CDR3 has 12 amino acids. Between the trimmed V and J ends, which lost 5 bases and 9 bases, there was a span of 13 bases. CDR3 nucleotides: TGTGCCAGCAGTCCGGGGACCTTGAGCTACACCTTC. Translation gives CASSPGTLSYTF.

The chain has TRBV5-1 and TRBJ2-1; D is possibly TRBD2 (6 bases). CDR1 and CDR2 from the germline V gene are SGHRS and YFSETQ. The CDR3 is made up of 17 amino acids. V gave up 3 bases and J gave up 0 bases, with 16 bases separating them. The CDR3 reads CASSSPGGKSSYNEQFF. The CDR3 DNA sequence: TGCGCCAGCAGCTCCCCTGGGGGGAAAAGCTCCTACAATGAGCAGTTCTTC.

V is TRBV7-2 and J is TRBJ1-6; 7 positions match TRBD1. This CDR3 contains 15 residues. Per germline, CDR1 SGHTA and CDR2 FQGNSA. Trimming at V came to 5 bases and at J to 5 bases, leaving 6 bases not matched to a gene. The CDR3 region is CASSRDSKNNSPLHF. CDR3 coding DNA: TGTGCCAGCAGCCGGGACAGCAAAAATAATTCACCCCTCCACTTT. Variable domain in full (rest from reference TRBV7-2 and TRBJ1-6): GAGVSQSPSNKVTEKGKDVELRCDPISGHTALYWYRQSLGQGLEFLIYFQGNSAPDKSGLPSDRFSAERTGGSVSTLTIQRTQQEDSAVYLCASSRDSKNNSPLHFGNGTRLTVT.

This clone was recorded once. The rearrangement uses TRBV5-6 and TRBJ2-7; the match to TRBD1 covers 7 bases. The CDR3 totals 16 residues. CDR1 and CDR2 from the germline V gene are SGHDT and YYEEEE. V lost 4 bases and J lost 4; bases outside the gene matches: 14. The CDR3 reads CASSADDRVDVYEQYF. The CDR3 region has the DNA TGTGCCAGCAGCGCAGATGACAGGGTTGATGTTTACGAGCAGTACTTC.

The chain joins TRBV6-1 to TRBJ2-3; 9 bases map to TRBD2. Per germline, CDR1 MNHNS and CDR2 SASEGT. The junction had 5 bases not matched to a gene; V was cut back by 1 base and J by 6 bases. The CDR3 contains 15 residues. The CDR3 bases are TGTGCCAGCAGTGAAGGGACTAGCGCGGTTGATACGCAGTATTTT. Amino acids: CASSEGTSAVDTQYF.

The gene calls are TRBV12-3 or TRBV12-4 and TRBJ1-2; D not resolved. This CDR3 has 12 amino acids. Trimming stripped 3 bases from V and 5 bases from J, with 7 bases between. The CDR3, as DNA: TGTGCCAGCAGTTTGGTCCGATATGGCTACACCTTC. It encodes CASSLVRYGYTF.

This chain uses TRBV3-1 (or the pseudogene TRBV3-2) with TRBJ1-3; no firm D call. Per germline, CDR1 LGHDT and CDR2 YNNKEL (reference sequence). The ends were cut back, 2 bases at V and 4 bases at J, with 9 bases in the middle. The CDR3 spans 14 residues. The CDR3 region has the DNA TGTGCCAGCAGCCAAAATAATTTCGGAAACACCATATATTTT. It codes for CASSQNNFGNTIYF.

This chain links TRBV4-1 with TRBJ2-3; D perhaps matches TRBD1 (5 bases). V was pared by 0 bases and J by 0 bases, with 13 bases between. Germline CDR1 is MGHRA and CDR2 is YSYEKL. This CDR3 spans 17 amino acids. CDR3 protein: CASSQDWAGQSTDTQYF. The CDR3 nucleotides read TGCGCCAGCAGCCAAGATTGGGCAGGACAAAGCACAGATACGCAGTATTTT.

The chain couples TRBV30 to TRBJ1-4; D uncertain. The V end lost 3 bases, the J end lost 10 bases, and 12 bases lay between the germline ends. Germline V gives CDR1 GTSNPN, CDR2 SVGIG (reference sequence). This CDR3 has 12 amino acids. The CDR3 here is CAWRGIWGKLFF. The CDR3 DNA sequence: TGTGCCTGGAGGGGGATTTGGGGAAAACTGTTTTTT. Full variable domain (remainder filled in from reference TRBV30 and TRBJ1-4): SQTIHQWPATLVQPVGSPLSLECTVEGTSNPNLYWYRQAAGRGLQLLFYSVGIGQISSEVPQNLSASRPQDRQFILSSKKLLLSDSGFYLCAWRGIWGKLFFGSGTQLSVL.

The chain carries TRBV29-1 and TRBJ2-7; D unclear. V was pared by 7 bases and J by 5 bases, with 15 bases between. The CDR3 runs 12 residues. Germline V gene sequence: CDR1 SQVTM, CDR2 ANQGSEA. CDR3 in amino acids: CSANVVSDEQYF. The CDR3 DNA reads TGCAGCGCCAACGTTGTAAGCGACGAGCAGTACTTC.

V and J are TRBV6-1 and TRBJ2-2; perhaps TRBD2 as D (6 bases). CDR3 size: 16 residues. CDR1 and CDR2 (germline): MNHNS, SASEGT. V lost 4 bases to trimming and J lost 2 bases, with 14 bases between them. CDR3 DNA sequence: TGTGCCAGCAGTGCCCTCGGGACTTCCAACACCGGGGAGCTGTTTTTT. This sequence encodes CASSALGTSNTGELFF.

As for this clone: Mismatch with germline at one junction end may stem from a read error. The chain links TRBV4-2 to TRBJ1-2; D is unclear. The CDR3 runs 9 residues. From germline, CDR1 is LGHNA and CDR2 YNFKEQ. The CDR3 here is CASSQDRLF. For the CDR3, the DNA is TGTGCCAGCAGCCAAGATCGACTCTTC.

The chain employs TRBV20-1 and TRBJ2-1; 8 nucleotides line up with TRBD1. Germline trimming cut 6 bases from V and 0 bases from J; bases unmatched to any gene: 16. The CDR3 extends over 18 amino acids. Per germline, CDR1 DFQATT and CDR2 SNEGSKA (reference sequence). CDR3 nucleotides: TGCAGTGCGAGTAGTGACAGGGGAGTGCACCTCTCCTACAATGAGCAGTTCTTC. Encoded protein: CSASSDRGVHLSYNEQFF.

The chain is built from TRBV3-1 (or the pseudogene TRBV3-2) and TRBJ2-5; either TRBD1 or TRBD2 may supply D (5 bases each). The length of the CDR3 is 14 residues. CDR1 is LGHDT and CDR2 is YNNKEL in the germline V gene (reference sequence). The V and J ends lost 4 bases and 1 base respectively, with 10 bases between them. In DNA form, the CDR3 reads TGTGCCAGCAGCCTCGGGACCGTCCAAGAGACCCAGTACTTC. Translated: CASSLGTVQETQYF.

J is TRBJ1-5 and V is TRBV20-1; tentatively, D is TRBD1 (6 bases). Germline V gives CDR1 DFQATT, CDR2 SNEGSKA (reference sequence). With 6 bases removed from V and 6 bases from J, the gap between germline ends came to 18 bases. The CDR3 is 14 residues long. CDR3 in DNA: TGCAGTGCGAGTACCCAGGCGGGGGCTCAGCCCCAGCATTTT. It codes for CSASTQAGAQPQHF.

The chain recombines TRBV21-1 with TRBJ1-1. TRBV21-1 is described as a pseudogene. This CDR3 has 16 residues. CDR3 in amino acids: CASKTPQGPRDTEAFF. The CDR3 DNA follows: TGTGCCAGCAAAACCCCCCAGGGCCCGAGGGACACTGAAGCTTTCTTT.

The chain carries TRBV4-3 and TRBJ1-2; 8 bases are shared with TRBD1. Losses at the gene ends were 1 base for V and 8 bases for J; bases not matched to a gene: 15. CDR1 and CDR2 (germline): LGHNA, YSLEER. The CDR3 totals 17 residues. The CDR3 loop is CASSQASNTQGARGYTF. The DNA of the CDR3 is TGCGCCAGCAGCCAAGCTAGTAATACTCAGGGGGCGCGGGGCTACACCTTC.

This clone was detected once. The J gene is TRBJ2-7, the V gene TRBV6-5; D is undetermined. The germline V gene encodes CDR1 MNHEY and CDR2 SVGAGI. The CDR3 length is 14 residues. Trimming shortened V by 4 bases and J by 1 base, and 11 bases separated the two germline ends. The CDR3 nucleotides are TGTGCCAGCAGTTCCCTAAGACGGTCCTACGAGCAGTACTTC. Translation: CASSSLRRSYEQYF.

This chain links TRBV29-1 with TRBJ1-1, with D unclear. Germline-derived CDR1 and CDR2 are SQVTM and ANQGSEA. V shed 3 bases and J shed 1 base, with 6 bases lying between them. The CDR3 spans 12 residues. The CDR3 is CSVDKGNTEAFF. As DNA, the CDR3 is TGCAGCGTTGACAAGGGGAACACTGAAGCTTTCTTT. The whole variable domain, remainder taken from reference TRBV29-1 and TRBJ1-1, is SAVISQKPSRDICQRGTSLTIQCQVDSQVTMMFWYRQQPGQSLTLIATANQGSEATYESGFVIDKFPISRPNLTFSTLTVSNMSPEDSSIYLCSVDKGNTEAFFGQGTRLTVV.

The CDR3 region is CASSLIRLGSSYNSPLHF. As DNA, the CDR3 is TGTGCCAGCAGCTTAATCAGGTTGGGGAGCTCCTATAATTCACCCCTCCACTTT. This chain connects TRBV7-9 to TRBJ1-6; D is unclear. Trimming shortened V by 2 bases and J by 0 bases, and 14 bases separated the two germline ends. Germline V gene data show CDR1 as SEHNR and CDR2 as FQNEAQ (reference sequence). The CDR3 sequence is 18 residues long.

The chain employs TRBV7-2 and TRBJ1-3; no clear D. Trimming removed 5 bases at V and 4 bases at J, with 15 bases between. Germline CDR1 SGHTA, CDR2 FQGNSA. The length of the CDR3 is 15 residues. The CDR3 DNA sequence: TGTGCCAGCAGCCACCCCCCCTTGACGGGAAACACCATATATTTT. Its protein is CASSHPPLTGNTIYF.

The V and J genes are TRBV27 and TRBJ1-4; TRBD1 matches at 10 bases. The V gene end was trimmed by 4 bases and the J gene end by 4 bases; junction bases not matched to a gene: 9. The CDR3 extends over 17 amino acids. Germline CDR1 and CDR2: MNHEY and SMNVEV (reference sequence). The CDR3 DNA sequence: TGTGCCAGCAGTTCCGCCCGGACAGGGGGGCGTAATGAAAAACTGTTTTTT. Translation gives CASSSARTGGRNEKLFF.

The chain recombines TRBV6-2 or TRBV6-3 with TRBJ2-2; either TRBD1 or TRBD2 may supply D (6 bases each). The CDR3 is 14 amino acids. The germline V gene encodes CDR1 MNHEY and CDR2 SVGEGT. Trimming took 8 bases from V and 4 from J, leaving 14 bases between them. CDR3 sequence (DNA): TGTGCCAGCCGTTCGGGGGCGGCCACCGGGGAGCTGTTTTTT. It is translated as CASRSGAATGELFF.

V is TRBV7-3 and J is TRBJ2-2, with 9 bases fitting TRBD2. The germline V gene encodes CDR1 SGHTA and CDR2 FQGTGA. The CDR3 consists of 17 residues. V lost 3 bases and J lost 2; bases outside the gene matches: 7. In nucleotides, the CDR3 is TGTGCCAGCAGCTTTCCAGCGGGGGGAGCTAACACCGGGGAGCTGTTTTTT. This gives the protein CASSFPAGGANTGELFF.

Here the CDR3 DNA reads TGTGCCAGCAGTCGAGGGACAGGGGGCAGGGAGACCCAGTACTTC. Residues: CASSRGTGGRETQYF. The rearrangement joins TRBV6-5 to TRBJ2-5; TRBD1 matches 12 bases. Germline loops: CDR1 MNHEY, CDR2 SVGAGI. This CDR3 is 15 amino acids long. Trimming removed 5 bases from V and 5 bases from J; junction bases left unmatched: 6.

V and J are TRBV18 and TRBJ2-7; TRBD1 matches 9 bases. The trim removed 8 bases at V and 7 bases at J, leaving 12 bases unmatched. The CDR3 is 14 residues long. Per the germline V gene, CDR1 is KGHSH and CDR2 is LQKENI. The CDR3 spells CASTTGTGLLEQYF. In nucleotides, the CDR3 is TGTGCCAGCACTACCGGGACAGGGCTCTTAGAGCAGTACTTC.

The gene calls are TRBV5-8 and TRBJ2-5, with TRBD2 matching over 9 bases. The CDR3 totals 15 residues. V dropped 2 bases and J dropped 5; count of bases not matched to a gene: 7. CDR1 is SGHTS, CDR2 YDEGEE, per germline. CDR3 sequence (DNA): TGTGCCAGCAGCTTTGGAGCGGGGGGTTATGAGACCCAGTACTTC. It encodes CASSFGAGGYETQYF.

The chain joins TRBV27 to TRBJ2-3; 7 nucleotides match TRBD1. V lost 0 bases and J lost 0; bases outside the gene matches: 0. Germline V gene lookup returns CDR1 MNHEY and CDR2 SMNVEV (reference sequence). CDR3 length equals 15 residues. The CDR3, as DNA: TGTGCCAGCAGTTTATCGGGACAGAGCACAGATACGCAGTATTTT. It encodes CASSLSGQSTDTQYF.